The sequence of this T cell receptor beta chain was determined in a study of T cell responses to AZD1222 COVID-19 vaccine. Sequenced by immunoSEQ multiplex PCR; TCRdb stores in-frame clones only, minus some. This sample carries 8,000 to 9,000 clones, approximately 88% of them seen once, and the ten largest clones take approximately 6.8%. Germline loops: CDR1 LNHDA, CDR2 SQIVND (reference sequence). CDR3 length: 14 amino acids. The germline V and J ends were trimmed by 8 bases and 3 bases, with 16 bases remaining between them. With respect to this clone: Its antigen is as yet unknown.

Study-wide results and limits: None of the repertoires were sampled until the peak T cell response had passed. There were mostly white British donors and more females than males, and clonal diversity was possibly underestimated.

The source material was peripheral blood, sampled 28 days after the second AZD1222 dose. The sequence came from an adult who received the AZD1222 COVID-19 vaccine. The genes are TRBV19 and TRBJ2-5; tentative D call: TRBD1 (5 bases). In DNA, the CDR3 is TGTGCCAGTTCTTCCTCAGGGATCAAAGAGACCCAGTACTTC. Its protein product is CASSSSGIKETQYF.